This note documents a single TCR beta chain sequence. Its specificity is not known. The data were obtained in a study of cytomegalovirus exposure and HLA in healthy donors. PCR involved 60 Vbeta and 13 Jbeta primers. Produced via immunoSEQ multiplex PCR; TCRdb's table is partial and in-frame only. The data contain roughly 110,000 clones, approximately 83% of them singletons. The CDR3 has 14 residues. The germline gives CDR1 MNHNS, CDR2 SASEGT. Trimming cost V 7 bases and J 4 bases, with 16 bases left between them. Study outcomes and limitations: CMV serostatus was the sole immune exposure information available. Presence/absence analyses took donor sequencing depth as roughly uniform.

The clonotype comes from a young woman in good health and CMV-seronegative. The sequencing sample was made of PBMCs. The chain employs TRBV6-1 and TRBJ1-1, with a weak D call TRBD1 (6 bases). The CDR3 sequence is CASTTSLGGTEAFF. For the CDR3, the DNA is TGTGCCAGCACCACGAGTCTAGGGGGCACTGAAGCTTTCTTT.